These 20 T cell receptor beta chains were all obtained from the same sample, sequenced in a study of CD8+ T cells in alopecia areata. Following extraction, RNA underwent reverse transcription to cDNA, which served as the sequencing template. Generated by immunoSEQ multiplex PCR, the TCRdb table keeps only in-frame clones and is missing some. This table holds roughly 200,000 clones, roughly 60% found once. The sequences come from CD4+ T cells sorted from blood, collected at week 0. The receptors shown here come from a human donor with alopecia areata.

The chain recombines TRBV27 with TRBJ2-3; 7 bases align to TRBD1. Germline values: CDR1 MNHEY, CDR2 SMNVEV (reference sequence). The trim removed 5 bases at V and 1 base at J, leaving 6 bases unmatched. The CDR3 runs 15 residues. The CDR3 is CASSNTGVGTDTQYF. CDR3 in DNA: TGTGCCAGCAGTAACACAGGGGTGGGCACAGATACGCAGTATTTT.

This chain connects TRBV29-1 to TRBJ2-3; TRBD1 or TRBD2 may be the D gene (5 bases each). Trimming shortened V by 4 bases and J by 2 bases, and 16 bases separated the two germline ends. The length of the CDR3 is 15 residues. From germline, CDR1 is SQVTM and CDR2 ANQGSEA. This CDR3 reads CSVVSFGGTTDTQYF. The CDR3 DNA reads TGCAGCGTTGTCTCGTTTGGGGGAACCACAGATACGCAGTATTTT.

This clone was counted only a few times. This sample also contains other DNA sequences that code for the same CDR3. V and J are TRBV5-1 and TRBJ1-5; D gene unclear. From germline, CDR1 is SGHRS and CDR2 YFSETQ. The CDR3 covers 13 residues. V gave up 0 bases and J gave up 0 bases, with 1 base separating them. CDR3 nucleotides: TGCGCCAGCAGCTTGGGTAGCAATCAGCCCCAGCATTTT. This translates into CASSLGSNQPQHF.

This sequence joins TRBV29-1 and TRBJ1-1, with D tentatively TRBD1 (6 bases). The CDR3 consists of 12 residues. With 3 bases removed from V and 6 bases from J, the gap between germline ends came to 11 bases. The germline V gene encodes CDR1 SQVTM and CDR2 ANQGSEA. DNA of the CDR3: TGCAGCGTTGATCAGGGGAGCCCTGAAGCTTTCTTT. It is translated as CSVDQGSPEAFF.

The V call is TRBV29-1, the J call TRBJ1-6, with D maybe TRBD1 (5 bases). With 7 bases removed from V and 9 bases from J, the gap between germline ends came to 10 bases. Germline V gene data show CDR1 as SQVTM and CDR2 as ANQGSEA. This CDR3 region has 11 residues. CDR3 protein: CSATARSPLHF. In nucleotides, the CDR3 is TGCAGCGCGACAGCCCGTTCACCCCTCCACTTT.

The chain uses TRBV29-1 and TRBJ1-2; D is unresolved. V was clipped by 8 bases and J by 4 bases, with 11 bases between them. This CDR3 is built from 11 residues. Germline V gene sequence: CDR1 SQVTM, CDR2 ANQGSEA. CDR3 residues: CSLLDGYGYTF. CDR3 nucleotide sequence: TGCAGCCTTCTAGATGGCTATGGCTACACCTTC.

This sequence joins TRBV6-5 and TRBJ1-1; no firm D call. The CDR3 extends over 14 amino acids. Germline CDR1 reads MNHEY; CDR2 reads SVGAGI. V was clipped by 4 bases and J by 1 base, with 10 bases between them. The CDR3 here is CASSSLVENTEAFF. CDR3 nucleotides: TGTGCCAGCAGTTCCCTTGTGGAGAACACTGAAGCTTTCTTT.

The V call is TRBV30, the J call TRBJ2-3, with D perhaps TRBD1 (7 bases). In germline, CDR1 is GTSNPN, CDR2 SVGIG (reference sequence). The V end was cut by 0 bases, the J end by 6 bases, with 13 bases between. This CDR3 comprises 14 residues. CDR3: CAWSVRRGADTQYF. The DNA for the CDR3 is TGTGCCTGGAGTGTACGCAGGGGGGCCGATACGCAGTATTTT.

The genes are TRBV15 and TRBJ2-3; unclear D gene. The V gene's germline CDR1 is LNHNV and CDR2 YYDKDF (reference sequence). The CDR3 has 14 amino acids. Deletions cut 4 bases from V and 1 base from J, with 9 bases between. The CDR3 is CATSMRIRTDTQYF. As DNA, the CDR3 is TGTGCCACCAGCATGAGGATCCGCACAGATACGCAGTATTTT.

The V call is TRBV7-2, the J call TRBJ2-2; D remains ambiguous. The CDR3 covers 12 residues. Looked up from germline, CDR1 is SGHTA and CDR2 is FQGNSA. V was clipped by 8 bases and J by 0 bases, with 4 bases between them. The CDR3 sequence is CASGANTGELFF. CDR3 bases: TGTGCCAGCGGAGCGAACACCGGGGAGCTGTTTTTT.

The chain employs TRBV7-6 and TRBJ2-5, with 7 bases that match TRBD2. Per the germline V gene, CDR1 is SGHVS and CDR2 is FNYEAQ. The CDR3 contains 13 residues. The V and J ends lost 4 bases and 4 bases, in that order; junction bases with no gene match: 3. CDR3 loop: CASSSGLPETQYF. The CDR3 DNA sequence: TGTGCCAGCAGCTCGGGACTACCAGAGACCCAGTACTTC.

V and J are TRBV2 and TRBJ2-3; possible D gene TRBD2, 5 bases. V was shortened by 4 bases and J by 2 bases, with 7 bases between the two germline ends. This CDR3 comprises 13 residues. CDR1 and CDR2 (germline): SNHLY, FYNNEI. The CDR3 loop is CASSGLNTDTQYF. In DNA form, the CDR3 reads TGTGCCAGCAGTGGACTAAACACAGATACGCAGTATTTT.

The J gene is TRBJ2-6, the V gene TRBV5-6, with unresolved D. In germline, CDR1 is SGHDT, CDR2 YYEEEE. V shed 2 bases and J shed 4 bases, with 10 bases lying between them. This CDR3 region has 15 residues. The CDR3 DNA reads TGTGCCAGCAGCTTCCGGCGGTCAGGGGCCAACGTCCTGACTTTC. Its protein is CASSFRRSGANVLTF.

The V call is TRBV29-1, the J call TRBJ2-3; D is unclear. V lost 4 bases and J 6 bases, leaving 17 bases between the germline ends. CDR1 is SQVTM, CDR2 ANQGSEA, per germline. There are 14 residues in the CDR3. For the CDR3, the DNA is TGCAGCGTTGCTAGAAGTTCGCAGTCGGATACGCAGTATTTT. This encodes CSVARSSQSDTQYF.

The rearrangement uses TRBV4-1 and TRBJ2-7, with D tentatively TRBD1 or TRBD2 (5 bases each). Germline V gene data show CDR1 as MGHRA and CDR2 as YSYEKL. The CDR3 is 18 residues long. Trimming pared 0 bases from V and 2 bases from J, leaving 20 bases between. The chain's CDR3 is CASSQEMVRVIGTYEQYF. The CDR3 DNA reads TGCGCCAGCAGCCAAGAGATGGTCAGGGTAATCGGGACCTACGAGCAGTACTTC.

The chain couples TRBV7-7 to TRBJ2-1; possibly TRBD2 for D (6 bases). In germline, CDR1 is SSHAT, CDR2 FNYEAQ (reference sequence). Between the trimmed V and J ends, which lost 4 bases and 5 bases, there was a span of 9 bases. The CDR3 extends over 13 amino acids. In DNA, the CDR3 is TGTGCCAGCAGCTCCGGGGGTAACAATGAGCAGTTCTTC. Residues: CASSSGGNNEQFF.

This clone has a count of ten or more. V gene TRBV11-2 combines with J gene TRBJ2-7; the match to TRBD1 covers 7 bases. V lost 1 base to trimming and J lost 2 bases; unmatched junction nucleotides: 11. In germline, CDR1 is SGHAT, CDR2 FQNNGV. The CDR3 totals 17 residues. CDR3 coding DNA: TGTGCCAGCAGCTTAGTAGCGTCTGGGACAGCTACCTACGAGCAGTACTTC. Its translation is CASSLVASGTATYEQYF.

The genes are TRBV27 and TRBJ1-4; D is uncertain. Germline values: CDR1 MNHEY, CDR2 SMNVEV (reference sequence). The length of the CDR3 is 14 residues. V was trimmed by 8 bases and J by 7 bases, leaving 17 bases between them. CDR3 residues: CASGNWANGEKLFF. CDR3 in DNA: TGTGCCAGCGGAAATTGGGCGAACGGTGAAAAACTGTTTTTT.

CDR3 region: CASSLGGLEAFF. CDR3 sequence (DNA): TGTGCCAGCAGCTTAGGTGGGCTTGAAGCTTTCTTT. This chain links TRBV11-2 with TRBJ1-1; no clear D gene. Germline assignment: CDR1 SGHAT and CDR2 FQNNGV. The CDR3 is made up of 12 amino acids. Trimming stripped 1 base from V and 7 bases from J, with 7 bases between.

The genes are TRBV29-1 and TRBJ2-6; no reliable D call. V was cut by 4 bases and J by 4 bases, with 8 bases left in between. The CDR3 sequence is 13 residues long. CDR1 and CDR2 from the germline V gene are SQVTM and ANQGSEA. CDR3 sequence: CSVASTGANVLTF. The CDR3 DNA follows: TGCAGCGTTGCGTCAACCGGGGCCAACGTCCTGACTTTC.